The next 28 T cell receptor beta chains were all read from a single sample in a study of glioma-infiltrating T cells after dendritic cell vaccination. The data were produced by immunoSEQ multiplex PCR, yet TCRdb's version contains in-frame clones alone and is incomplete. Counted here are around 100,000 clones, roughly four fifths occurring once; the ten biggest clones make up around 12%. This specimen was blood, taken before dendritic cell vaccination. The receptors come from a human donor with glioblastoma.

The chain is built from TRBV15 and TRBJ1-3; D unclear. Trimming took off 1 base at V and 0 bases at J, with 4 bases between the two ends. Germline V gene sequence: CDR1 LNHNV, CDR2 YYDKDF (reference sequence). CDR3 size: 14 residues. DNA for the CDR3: TGTGCCACCAGCAGAGTGGCCTCTGGAAACACCATATATTTT. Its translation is CATSRVASGNTIYF.

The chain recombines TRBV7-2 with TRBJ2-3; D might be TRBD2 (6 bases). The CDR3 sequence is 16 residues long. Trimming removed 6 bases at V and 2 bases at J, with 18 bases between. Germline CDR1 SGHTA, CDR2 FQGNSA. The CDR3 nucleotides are TGTGCCAGCAGTTTTGTGGCGGGGTTCCCCACAGATACGCAGTATTTT. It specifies CASSFVAGFPTDTQYF.

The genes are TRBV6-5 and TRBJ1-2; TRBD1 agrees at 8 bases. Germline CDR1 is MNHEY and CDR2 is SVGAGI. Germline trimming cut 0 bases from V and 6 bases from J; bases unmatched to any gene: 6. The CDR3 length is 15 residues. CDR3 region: CASSYSSDRGDGYTF. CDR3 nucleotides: TGTGCCAGCAGTTACTCCTCAGACAGGGGAGATGGCTACACCTTC.

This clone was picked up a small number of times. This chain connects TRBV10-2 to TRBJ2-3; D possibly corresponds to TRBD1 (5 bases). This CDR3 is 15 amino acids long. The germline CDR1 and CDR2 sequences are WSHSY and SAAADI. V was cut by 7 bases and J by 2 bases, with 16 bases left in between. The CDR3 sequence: CASTRTKAPTDTQYF. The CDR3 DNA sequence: TGCGCCAGCACAAGGACAAAGGCCCCCACAGATACGCAGTATTTT.

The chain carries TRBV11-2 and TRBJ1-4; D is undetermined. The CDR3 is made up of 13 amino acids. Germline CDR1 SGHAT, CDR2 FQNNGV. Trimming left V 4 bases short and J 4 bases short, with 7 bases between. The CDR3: CASSSALNEKLFF. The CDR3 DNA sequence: TGTGCCAGCAGCTCCGCGCTTAATGAAAAACTGTTTTTT.

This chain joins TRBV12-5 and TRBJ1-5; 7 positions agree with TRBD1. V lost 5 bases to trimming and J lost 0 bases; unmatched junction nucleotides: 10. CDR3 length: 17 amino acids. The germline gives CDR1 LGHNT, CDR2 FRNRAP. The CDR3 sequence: CASGRTPGQNSNQPQHF. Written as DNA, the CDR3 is TGTGCTAGTGGTCGGACTCCGGGACAGAATAGCAATCAGCCCCAGCATTTT.

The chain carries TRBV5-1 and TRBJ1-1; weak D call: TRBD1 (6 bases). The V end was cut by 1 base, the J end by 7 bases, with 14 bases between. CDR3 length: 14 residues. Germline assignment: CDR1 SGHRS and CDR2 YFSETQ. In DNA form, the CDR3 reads TGCGCCAGCAGCTTGCGCAGGGGCGCTTTTGAAGCTTTCTTT. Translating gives CASSLRRGAFEAFF.

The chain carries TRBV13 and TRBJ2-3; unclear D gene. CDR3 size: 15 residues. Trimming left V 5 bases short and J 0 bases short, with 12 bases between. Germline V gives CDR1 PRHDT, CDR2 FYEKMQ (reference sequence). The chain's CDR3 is CASSQLLESTDTQYF. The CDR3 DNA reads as TGTGCCAGCAGCCAACTCCTCGAGAGCACAGATACGCAGTATTTT.

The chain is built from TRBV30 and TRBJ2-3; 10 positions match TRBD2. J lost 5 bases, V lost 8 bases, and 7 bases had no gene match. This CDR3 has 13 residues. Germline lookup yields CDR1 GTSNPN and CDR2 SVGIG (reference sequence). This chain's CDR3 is CATQRGGIDTQYF. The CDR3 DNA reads TGTGCCACCCAGCGGGGGGGCATAGATACGCAGTATTTT.

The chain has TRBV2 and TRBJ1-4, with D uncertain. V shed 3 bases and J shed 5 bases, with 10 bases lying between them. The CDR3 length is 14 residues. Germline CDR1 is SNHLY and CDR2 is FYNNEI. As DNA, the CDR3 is TGTGCCAGCAGTGATACAGTAGTAAATGAAAAACTGTTTTTT. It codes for CASSDTVVNEKLFF.

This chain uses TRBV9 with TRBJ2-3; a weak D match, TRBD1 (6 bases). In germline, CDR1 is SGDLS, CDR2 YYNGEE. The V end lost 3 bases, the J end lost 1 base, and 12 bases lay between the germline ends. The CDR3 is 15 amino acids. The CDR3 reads CASSARTAGTDTQYF. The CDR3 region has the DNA TGTGCCAGCAGCGCCAGGACAGCAGGCACAGATACGCAGTATTTT.

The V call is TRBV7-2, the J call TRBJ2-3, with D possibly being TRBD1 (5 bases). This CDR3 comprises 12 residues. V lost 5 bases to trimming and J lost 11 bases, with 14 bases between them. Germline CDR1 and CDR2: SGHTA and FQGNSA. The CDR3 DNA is TGTGCCAGCAGCCCAGACCGAGGACAGCAGTATTTT. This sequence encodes CASSPDRGQQYF.

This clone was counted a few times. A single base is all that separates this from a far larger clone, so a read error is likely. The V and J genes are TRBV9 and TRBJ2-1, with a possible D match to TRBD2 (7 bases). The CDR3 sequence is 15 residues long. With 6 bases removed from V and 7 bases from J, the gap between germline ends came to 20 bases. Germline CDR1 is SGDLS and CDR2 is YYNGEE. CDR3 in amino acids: CASTLRGAGANEQFF. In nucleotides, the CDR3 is TGTGCCAGCACGCTTCGGGGGGCGGGGGCAAATGAGCAGTTCTTC.

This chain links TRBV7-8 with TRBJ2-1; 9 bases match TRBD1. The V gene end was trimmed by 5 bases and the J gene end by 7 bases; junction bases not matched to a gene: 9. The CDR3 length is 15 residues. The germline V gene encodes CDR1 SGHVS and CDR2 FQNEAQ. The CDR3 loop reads CASSLLPGTGNEQFF. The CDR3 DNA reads TGTGCCAGCAGCCTCCTACCCGGGACAGGGAATGAGCAGTTCTTC.

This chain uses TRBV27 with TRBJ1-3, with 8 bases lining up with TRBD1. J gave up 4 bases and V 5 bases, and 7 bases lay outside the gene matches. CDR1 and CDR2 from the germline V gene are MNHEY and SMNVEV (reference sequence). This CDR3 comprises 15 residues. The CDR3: CASSPDRGSGNTIYF. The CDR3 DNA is TGTGCCAGCAGTCCCGACAGGGGATCGGGAAACACCATATATTTT.

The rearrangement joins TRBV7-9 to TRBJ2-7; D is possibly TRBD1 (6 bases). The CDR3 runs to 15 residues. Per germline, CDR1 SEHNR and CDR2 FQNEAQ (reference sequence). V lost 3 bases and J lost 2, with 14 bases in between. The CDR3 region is CASSFRTAKTYEQYF. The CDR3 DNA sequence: TGTGCCAGCAGCTTCCGGACAGCGAAAACCTACGAGCAGTACTTC.

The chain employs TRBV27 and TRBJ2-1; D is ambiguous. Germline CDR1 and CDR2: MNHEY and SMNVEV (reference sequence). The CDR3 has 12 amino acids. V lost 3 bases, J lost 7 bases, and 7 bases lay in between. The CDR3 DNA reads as TGTGCCAGCAGTTTGGCACCTAATGAGCAGTTCTTC. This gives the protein CASSLAPNEQFF.

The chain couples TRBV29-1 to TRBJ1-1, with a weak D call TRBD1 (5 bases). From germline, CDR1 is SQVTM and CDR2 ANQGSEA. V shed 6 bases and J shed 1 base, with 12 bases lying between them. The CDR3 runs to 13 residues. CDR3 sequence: CSVEQGRNTEAFF. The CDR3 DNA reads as TGCAGCGTCGAGCAGGGTAGGAACACTGAAGCTTTCTTT.

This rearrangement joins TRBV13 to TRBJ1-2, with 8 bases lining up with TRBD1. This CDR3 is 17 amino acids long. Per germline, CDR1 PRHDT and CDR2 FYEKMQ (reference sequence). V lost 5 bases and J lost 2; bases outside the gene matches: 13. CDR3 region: CASSPTRTGFSNYGYTF. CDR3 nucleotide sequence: TGTGCCAGCAGCCCAACTCGGACAGGGTTTTCCAACTATGGCTACACCTTC.

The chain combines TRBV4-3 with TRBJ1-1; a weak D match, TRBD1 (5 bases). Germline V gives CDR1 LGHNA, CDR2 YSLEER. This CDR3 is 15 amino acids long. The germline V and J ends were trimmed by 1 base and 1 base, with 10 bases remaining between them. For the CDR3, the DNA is TGCGCCAGCAGCCAAGGAGTGGGGGGGAACACTGAAGCTTTCTTT. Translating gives CASSQGVGGNTEAFF.

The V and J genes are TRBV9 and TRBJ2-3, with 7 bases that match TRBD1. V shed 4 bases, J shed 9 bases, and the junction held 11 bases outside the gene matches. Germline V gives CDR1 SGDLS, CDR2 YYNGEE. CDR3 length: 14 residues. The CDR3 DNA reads TGTGCCAGCAGCCGCGGACAGGTTGCTATGACGCAGTATTTT. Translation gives CASSRGQVAMTQYF.

CDR3 sequence: CASSPTSSTDTQYF. CDR3 DNA sequence: TGTGCCAGCAGCCCTACGAGCAGCACAGATACGCAGTATTTT. The chain joins TRBV6-1 to TRBJ2-3; D remains ambiguous. V was cut by 6 bases and J by 0 bases, with 10 bases left in between. The CDR3 contains 14 residues. The germline V gene has CDR1 MNHNS and CDR2 SASEGT.

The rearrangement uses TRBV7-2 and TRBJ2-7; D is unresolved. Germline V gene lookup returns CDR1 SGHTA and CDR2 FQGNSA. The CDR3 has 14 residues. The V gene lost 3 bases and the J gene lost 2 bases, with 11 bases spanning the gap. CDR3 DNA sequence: TGTGCCAGCAGCTTGAGCGTCGCTACCTACGAGCAGTACTTC. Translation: CASSLSVATYEQYF.

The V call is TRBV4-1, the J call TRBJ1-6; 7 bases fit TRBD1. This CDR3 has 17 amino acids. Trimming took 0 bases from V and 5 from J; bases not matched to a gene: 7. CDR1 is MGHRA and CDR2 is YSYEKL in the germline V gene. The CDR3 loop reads CASSQDAPGTDNSPLHF. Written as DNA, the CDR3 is TGCGCCAGCAGCCAAGATGCCCCCGGGACAGATAATTCACCCCTCCACTTT.

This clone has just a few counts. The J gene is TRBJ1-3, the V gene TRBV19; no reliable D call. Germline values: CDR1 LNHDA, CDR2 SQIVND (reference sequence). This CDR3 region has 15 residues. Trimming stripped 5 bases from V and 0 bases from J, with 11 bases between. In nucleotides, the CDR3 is TGTGCCAGTAGTCCTCGGGTCCTCTCTGGAAACACCATATATTTT. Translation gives CASSPRVLSGNTIYF. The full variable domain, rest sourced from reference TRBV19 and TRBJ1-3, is DGGITQSPKYLFRKEGQNVTLSCEQNLNHDAMYWYRQDPGQGLRLIYYSQIVNDFQKGDIAEGYSVSREKKESFPLTVTSAQKNPTAFYLCASSPRVLSGNTIYFGEGSWLTVV.

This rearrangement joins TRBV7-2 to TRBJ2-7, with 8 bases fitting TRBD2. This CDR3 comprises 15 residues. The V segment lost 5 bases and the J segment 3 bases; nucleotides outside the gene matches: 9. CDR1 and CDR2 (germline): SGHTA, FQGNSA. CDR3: CASSGRAGDHYEQYF. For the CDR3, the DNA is TGTGCCAGCAGCGGACGAGCGGGGGACCACTACGAGCAGTACTTC.

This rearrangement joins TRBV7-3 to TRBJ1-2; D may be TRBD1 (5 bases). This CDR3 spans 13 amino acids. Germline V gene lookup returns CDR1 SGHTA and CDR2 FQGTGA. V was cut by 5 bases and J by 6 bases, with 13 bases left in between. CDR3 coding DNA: TGTGCCAGCAGCCCGGCAGGGCAGGATGGCTACACCTTC. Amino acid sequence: CASSPAGQDGYTF.

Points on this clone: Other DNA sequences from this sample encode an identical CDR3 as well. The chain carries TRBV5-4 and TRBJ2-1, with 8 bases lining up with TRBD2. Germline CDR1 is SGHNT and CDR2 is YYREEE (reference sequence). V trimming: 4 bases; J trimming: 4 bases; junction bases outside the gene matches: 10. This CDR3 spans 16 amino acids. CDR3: CASSPEIAGSYNEQFF. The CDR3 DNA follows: TGTGCCAGCAGCCCGGAAATAGCGGGGTCTTACAATGAGCAGTTCTTC.